The source of this TCR beta chain is a study of OX40 agonist ivuxolimab in advanced cancers. Study in general: Patients were over 65% male with ages roughly 23 to 79, mean about 60. Three patients got partial responses; one had hepatocellular carcinoma and two had cutaneous melanoma. Findings and limits, study-wide: Part of the nonresponder group also had normalized T-cell clonal expansion that was low.

On this clone: As yet, its antigen is unknown.

The germline V gene encodes CDR1 SGHVS and CDR2 FQNEAQ. Trimming removed 5 bases at V and 1 base at J, with 8 bases between. CDR3 length equals 13 residues. Method: immunoSEQ multiplex PCR; TCRdb's copy keeps in-frame clones and lacks some. Here the sample spans around 94,000 clones, around 91% being singletons. This material consisted of CD4+ or CD8+ T cells sorted from blood, taken in a trial of the OX40 agonist ivuxolimab. The J gene is TRBJ1-2, the V gene TRBV7-8; no clear D. The sequence was obtained from an adult with an advanced solid tumor such as melanoma, head and neck, liver or kidney cancer. The CDR3: CASSPASNYGYTF. The CDR3 nucleotides are TGTGCCAGCAGCCCCGCGAGTAACTATGGCTACACCTTC.